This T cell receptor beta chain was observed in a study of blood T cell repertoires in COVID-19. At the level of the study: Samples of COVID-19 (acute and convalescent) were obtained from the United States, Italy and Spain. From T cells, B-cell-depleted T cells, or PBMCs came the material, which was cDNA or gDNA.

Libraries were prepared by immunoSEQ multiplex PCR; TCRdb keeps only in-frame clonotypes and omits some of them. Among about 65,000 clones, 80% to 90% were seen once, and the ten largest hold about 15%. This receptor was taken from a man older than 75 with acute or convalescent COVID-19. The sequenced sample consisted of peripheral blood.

The CDR3 nucleotides are TGCGCCAGCAGCTTGATTCCCGGGACAGCGGACACTGAAGCTTTCTTT. This translates into CASSLIPGTADTEAFF. The V and J genes are TRBV5-1 and TRBJ1-1; 7 bases fit TRBD1. Germline loops: CDR1 SGHRS, CDR2 YFSETQ. The ends lost 1 base at V and 3 bases at J; junction bases unmatched: 9. The CDR3 totals 16 residues.